This T cell receptor (beta chain) was observed in a study of blood T cells in healthy people across ages. Looked up from germline, CDR1 is DFQATT and CDR2 is SNEGSKA (reference sequence). The CDR3 extends over 16 amino acids. V was shortened by 3 bases and J by 4 bases, with 22 bases between the two germline ends. Primed by a sample-barcoded 5' primer and a J-beta primer mix, a second PCR proceeded for roughly 7 to 11 cycles. TCRdb re-called the 5' RACE reads through MiXCR, storing one row per CDR3 protein. The repertoire holds approximately 1.5 million distinct CDR3 sequences, with 30% to 40% as singletons. Collection of 8.5 to 10 milliliters of peripheral blood was performed for each donor. Points from the study as a whole: Observed TCR beta diversity showed a strong correlation with the percentage of naive T cells as measured by flow cytometry.

Note on this clonotype: No antigen is known for it.

This chain joins TRBV20-1 and TRBJ2-7; perhaps TRBD2 as D (6 bases). The origin of this receptor is a woman in her twenties or thirties in good health. The sequenced material came from blood. CDR3 loop: CSASPTTSFRGYEQYF. The CDR3 DNA sequence: TGCAGTGCTAGTCCCACGACTAGTTTTCGGGGATACGAGCAGTACTTC.